The present T cell receptor (beta chain) was sequenced within a study of T cell clonotyping in hematopoietic cell transplantation. On the study more broadly: Recipient samples before transplant were obtained post-cytoreduction.

About this clone: The antigen is undetermined.

As to time point: recipient sample about 28 days before transplant, after cytoreduction. Generated by immunoSEQ multiplex PCR, the TCRdb table keeps only in-frame clones and is missing some. The data contain 26,000 or so clones, 82% of them singletons. General study results and limits: Pathologically expanded recipient clonotypes increased progressively from day 30 to day 180 as diversity fell. At the given depth, recipient repertoires were over 95% de novo clonotypes.

This CDR3 has 16 amino acids. Germline CDR1 reads SGHRS; CDR2 reads YFSETQ. V was cut by 0 bases and J by 5 bases, with 15 bases left in between. This receptor was taken from a man aged 35 to 55 with acute myeloid leukemia. Some clones in this sample may be carry-over from other donors' samples. The material sequenced was peripheral blood mononuclear cells, taken before stem cell transplant. V is TRBV5-1 and J is TRBJ2-1; maybe TRBD2 (6 bases). Here the CDR3 reads CASSLEGSGSNNEQFF. CDR3 nucleotide sequence: TGCGCCAGCAGCTTGGAGGGTAGCGGATCTAACAATGAGCAGTTCTTC.